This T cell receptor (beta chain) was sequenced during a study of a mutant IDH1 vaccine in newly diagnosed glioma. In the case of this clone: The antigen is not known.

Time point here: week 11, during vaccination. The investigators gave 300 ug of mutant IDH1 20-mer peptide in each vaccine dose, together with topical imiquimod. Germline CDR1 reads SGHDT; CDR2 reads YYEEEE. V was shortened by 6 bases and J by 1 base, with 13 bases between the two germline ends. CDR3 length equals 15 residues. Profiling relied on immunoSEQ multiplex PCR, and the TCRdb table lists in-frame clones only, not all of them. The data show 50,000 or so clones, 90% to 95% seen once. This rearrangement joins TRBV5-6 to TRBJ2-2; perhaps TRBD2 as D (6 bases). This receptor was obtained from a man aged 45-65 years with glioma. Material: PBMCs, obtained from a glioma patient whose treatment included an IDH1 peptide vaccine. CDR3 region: CASTPLGGNTGELFF. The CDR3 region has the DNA TGTGCCAGCACCCCATTGGGAGGGAACACCGGGGAGCTGTTTTTT.